The T cell receptor beta chain described here comes from a study of long-term antiretroviral therapy in people with HIV. Each participant with HIV received care in the United States. Survey level was the resolution at which the v3.0 immunoSEQ assay ran. Sequenced by immunoSEQ multiplex PCR; TCRdb stores in-frame clones only, minus some. The sample carries over 35,000 clones, roughly 78% recorded once. The V and J ends lost 0 bases and 1 base, in that order; junction bases with no gene match: 3. Germline CDR1 SGHTA, CDR2 FQGNSA. This CDR3 spans 16 amino acids. This clonotype was obtained from a man aged 25 to 40 with HIV. The chain couples TRBV7-2 to TRBJ2-3, with TRBD2 matching over 8 bases. The specimen comprised unsorted PBMCs, sampled 3.4 years after starting antiretroviral therapy. CDR3 sequence: CASSLANGGGTDTQYF. CDR3 in DNA: TGTGCCAGCAGCTTAGCCAACGGGGGGGGCACAGATACGCAGTATTTT.